This T cell receptor (beta chain) derives from a study of OX40 agonist ivuxolimab in advanced cancers. A note on the overall study: Ivuxolimab was a fully human IgG2 agonistic monoclonal antibody targeting the costimulatory receptor OX40 (CD134). The point of sequencing TCRbeta in the periphery was to test whether ivuxolimab changed TCR sequence diversity and drove clonal T-cell expansion. Intravenous ivuxolimab was administered to patients every 2 weeks at six dose levels: 0.01, 0.1, 0.3, 1.5, 3 and 10 mg/kg. Of the roughly 52 dose-escalation patients, hepatocellular carcinoma was present in around 19, melanoma in roughly 15, renal cell carcinoma in 9 and head and neck cancer in 9. Partial responses were achieved by three dose-escalation patients, of whom one had hepatocellular carcinoma and two had cutaneous melanoma. The paper describes the monotherapy dose-escalation part (N of about 55 patients) of the phase I trial of ivuxolimab. Prior anti-PD-1, anti-PD-L1 or anti-CTLA-4 therapy was permitted, and checkpoint inhibitors had been received by more than 35% of dose-escalation patients. A male proportion of 82.7% and a mean age of around 60 years, ranging from about 23 to 79, were recorded for the dose-escalation cohort.

Concerning this clone: Its antigen is not yet known. The input lacks base qualities; no much larger clone sits a single base away.

Genomic DNA was isolated from the sorted cells so that the TCRbeta CDR3 region could be sequenced. The immunoSEQ Assay was used for sequencing of TCRbeta CDR3 regions. TCRdb took over this immuneACCESS table, retaining in-frame rearrangements with V and J assigned. Such tables are incomplete; in checked studies, under half of the missing clones stem from an unresolved V gene, and the remainder is unexplained. The sample table shows roughly 80,000 clones, and about 88% are seen once. Jointly, the top ten make up approximately 1.7% of the sample. Overall study outcomes, separate from this receptor: At doses from 0.1 to 3.0 mg/kg, clonal expansion was seen in both CD4+ and CD8+ blood T cells between baseline and week 6. Which antigens the clonally expanded peripheral T cells were specific for was not determined. Low levels of normalized T-cell clonal expansion were also seen in some patients who did not respond. After ivuxolimab, CD8+ T cells had more expanded clones than CD4+ T cells on average. Partial responders in the 0.1-3.0 mg/kg groups had among the lowest normalized peripheral clonal expansion, especially among CD8+ T cells.

The CDR3 runs 15 residues from the cysteine to the phenylalanine. The read is trimmed to its CDR3 DNA, 45 bases read in frame from base 1. CDR1 LNHDA and CDR2 SQIVND are derived from the germline V gene (reference sequence). V and J are trimmed by 4 bases and 5 bases, and the gene matches miss 7 bases of the junction. The trial excluded patients who had a history of autoimmune disease or who were on systemic immunosuppression. In every dose cohort, peripheral blood was drawn for TCR sequencing at baseline, cycle 4 day 1, and cycle 7 day 1. The samples were taken from a phase I, first-in-human, multicenter, open-label dose-escalation trial of ivuxolimab. Adults with locally advanced or metastatic melanoma, renal cell carcinoma, hepatocellular carcinoma or head and neck squamous cell carcinoma were enrolled in the trial. Before TCR sequencing, CD4+ T cells and CD8+ T cells from peripheral blood were sorted into separate populations.

The receptor comes from an adult with an advanced solid tumor such as melanoma, head and neck, liver or kidney cancer. Recombination connected TRBV19 to TRBJ1-1, and 10 junction bases match TRBD1. Source: CD4+ or CD8+ T cells sorted from blood, taken in a trial of the OX40 agonist ivuxolimab. The bases are TGTGCCAGTAGTACCAGACAGGGGGCGCGGACTGAAGCTTTCTTT. This is translated as CASSTRQGARTEAFF.